These T cell receptor beta chains were read from a single sample in a study of blood T cell repertoires in COVID-19. TCRdb's copy holds only in-frame clones and misses some; the assay was immunoSEQ multiplex PCR. The repertoire holds about 140,000 clones, with around 86% as singletons. What was sequenced was PBMCs or T cells enriched from blood (not recorded which). These receptors came from a man aged 60 to 69 who had recovered from COVID-19. CDR3s include the opening cysteine and the closing phenylalanine or tryptophan. The D gene is left open where the match is weak.

J,V,D,CDR3
TRBJ1-5,TRBV6-1,-,CASSEALRGDNQPQHF
TRBJ2-7,TRBV6-5,TRBD1,CASTPWGQGVYEQYF
TRBJ1-2,TRBV30,-,CAWSVPGTSIYGYTF
TRBJ2-3,TRBV29-1,TRBD2,CSVDGTSGRTDTQYF
TRBJ1-4,TRBV2,-,CASSETTTNEKLFF
TRBJ2-5,TRBV18,TRBD2,CASSPSSSGRWETQYF
TRBJ2-2,TRBV30,-,CAWMEGNTGELFF
TRBJ1-3,TRBV4-1,TRBD1,CASSAQGVLRNTIYF
TRBJ2-1,TRBV10-3,TRBD2,CATEGLAGFDEQFF
TRBJ2-5,TRBV27,-,CASSRPGETQYF
TRBJ1-3,TRBV5-4,-,CASSSQVAGNTIYF
TRBJ2-1,TRBV5-4,TRBD2,CASSPGLAGGGSYNEQFF